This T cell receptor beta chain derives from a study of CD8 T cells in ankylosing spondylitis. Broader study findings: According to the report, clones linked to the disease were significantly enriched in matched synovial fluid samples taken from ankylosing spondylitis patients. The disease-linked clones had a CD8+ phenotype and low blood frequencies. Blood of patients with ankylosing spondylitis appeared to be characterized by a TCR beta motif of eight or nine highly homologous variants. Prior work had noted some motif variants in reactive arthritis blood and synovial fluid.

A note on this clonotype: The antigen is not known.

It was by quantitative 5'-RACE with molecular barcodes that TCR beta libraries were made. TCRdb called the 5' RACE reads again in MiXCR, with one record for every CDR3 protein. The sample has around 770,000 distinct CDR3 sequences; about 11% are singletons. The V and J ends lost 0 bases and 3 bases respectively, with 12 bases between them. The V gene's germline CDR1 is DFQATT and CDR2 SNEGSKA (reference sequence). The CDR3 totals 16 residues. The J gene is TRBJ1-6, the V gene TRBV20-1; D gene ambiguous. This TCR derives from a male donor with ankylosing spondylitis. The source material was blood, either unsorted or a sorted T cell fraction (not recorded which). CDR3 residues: CSAREKGFVYNSPLHF. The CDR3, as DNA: TGCAGTGCTAGAGAGAAGGGCTTTGTCTATAATTCACCCCTCCACTTT.